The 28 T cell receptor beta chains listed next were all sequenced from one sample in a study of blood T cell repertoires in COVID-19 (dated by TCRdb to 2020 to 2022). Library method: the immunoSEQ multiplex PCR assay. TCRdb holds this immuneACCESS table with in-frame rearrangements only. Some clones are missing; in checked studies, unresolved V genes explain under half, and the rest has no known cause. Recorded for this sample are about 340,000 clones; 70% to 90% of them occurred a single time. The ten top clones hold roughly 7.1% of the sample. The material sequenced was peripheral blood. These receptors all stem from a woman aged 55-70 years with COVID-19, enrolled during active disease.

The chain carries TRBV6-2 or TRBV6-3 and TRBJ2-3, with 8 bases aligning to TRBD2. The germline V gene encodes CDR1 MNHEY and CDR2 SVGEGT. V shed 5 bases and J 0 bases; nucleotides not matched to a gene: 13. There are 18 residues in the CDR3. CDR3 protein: CASSKTRWAGGSTDTQYF. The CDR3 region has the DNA TGTGCCAGCAGTAAGACTCGCTGGGCGGGGGGTAGCACAGATACGCAGTATTTT.

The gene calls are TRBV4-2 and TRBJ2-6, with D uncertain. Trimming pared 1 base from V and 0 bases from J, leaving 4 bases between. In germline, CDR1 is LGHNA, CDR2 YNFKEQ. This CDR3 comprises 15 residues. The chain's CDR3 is CASSQAGSGANVLTF. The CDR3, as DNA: TGTGCCAGCAGCCAAGCCGGCTCTGGGGCCAACGTCCTGACTTTC.

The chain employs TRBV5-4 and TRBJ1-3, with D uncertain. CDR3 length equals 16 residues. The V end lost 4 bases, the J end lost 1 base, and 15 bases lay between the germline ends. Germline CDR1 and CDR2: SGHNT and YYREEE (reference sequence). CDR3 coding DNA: TGTGCCAGCAGCCGGGAGGACGGCCTGTCTGGAAACACCATATATTTT. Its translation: CASSREDGLSGNTIYF.

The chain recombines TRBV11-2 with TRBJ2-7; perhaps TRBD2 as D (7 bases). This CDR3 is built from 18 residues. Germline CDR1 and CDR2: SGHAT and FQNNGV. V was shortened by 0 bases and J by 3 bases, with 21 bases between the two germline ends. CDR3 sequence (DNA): TGTGCCAGCAGCTTAGATGGGAGGGGGTCCAATCTCTTCTACGAGCAGTACTTC. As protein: CASSLDGRGSNLFYEQYF.

DNA for the CDR3: TGTGCCAGCTCACCACCGGCTGGGACAGGGAGACCCGGGGAGCTGTTTTTT. Its translation is CASSPPAGTGRPGELFF. V usage is TRBV18 and J usage is TRBJ2-2; the match to TRBD1 covers 9 bases. The CDR3 contains 17 residues. V trimming: 0 bases; J trimming: 6 bases; junction bases outside the gene matches: 8. The V gene's germline CDR1 is KGHSH and CDR2 LQKENI.

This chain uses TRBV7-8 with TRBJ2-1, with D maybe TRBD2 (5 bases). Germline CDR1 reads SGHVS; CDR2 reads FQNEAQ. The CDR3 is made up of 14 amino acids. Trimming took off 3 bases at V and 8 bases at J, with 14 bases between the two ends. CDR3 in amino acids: CASSFVGPEDEQFF. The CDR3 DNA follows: TGTGCCAGCAGCTTCGTGGGCCCGGAGGATGAGCAGTTCTTC.

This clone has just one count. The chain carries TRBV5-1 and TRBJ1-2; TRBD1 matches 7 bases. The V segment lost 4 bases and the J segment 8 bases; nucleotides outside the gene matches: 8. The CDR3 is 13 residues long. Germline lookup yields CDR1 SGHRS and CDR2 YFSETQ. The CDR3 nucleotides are TGCGCCAGCAGCGGACAGGTTTCTGAGGGCTACACCTTC. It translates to CASSGQVSEGYTF.

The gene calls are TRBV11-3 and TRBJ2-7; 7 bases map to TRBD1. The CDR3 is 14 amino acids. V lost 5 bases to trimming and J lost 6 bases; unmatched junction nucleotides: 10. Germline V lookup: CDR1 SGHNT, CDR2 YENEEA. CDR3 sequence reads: CASSAPSRDSEQYF. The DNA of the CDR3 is TGTGCCAGCAGCGCACCTTCGAGGGACAGCGAGCAGTACTTC.

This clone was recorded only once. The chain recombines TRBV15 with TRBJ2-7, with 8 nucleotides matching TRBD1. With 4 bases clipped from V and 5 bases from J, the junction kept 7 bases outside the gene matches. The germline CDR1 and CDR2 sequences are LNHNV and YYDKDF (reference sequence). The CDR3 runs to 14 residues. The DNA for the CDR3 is TGTGCCACCAGCACCCGGACAGGGTTCCACGAGCAGTACTTC. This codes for CATSTRTGFHEQYF.

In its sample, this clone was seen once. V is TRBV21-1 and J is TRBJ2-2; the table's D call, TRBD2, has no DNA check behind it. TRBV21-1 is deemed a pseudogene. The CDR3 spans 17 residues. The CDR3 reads CASRYLRDSSNTGELFF. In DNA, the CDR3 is TGTGCCAGCAGGTATTTACGGGACTCTTCGAACACCGGGGAGCTGTTTTTT.

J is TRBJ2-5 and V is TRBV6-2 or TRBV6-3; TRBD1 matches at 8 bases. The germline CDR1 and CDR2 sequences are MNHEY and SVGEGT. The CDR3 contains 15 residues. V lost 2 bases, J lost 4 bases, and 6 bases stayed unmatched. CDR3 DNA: TGTGCCAGCAGTTACCGCCAGGGGGCTTCAGAGACCCAGTACTTC. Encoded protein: CASSYRQGASETQYF.

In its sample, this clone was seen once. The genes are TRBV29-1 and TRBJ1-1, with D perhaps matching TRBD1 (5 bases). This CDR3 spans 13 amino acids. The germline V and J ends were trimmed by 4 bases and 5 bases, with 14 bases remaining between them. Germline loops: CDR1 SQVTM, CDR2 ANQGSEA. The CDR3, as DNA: TGCAGCGTTGTTCGGGGGGGGAAGACTGAAGCTTTCTTT. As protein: CSVVRGGKTEAFF.

CDR3 nucleotides: TGCGCCAGCAGCCTTCCGGGACAGGGTATCGGTCAGCCCCAGCATTTT. This encodes CASSLPGQGIGQPQHF. This chain uses TRBV4-1 with TRBJ1-5; 9 positions match TRBD1. The CDR3 spans 16 residues. Germline loops: CDR1 MGHRA, CDR2 YSYEKL. V gave up 4 bases and J gave up 6 bases; unmatched junction bases: 10.

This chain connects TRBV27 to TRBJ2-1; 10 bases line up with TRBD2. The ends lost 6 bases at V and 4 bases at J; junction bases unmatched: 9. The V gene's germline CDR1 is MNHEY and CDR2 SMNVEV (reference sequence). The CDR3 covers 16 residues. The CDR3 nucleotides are TGTGCCAGCAGATCTCTAGCGGGGGCCCCGTACAATGAGCAGTTCTTC. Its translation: CASRSLAGAPYNEQFF.

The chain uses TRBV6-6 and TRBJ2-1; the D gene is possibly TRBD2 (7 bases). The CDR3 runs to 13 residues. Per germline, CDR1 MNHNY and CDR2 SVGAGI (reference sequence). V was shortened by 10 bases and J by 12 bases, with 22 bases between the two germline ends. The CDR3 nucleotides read TGTGCCACCTCAGGGGAGGGAAGTTCTAGGCAGTTCTTC. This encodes CATSGEGSSRQFF.

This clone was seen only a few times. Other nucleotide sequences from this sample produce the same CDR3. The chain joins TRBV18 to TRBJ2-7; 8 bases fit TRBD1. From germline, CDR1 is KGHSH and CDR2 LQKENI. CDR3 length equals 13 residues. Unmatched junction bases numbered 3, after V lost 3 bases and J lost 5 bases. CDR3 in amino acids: CASSPDRAHEQYF. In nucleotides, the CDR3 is TGTGCCAGCTCACCGGACAGGGCCCACGAGCAGTACTTC.

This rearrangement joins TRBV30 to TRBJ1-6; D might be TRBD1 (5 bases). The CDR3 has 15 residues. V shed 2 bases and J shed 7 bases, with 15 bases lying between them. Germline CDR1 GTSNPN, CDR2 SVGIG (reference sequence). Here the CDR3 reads CAWSWDSWLNSPLHF. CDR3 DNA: TGTGCCTGGAGTTGGGACTCTTGGCTGAATTCACCCCTCCACTTT.

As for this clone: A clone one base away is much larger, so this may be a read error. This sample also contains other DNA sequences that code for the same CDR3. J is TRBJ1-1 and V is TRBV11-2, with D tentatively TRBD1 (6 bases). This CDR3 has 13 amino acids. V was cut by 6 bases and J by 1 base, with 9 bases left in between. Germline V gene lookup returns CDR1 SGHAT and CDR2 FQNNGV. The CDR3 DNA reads TGTGCCAGCAGTCTACAGGGGAACACTGAAGCTTTCTTT. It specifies CASSLQGNTEAFF.

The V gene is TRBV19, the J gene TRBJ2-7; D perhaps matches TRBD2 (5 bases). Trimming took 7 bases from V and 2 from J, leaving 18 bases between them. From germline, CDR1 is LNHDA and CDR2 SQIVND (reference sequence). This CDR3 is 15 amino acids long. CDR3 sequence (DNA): TGTGCCAGTAAAGGTTTCTCGGGAATAGCCTACGAGCAGTACTTC. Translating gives CASKGFSGIAYEQYF.

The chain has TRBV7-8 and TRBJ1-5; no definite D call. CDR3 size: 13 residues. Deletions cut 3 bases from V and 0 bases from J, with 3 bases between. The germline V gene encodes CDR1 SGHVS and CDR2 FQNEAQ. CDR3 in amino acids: CASSFNSNQPQHF. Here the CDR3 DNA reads TGTGCCAGCAGCTTTAATAGCAATCAGCCCCAGCATTTT.

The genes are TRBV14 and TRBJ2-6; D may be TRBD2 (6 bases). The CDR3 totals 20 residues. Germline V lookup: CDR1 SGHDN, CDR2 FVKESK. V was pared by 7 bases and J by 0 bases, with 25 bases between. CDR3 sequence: CASNRNGGSAQYSGANVLTF. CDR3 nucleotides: TGTGCCAGCAACCGAAACGGGGGTTCGGCCCAATACTCTGGGGCCAACGTCCTGACTTTC.

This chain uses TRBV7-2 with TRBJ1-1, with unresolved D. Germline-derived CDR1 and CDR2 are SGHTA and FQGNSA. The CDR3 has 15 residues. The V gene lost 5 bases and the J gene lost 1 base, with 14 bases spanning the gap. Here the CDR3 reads CASSIVGTENTEAFF. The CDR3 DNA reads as TGTGCCAGCAGCATTGTTGGCACAGAGAACACTGAAGCTTTCTTT.

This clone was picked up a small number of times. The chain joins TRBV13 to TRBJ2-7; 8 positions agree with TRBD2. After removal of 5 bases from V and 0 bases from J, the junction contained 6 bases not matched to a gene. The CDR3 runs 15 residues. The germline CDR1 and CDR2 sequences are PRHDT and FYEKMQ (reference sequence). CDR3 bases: TGTGCCAGCAGCCGGGAGCGGGGGAGCTCCTACGAGCAGTACTTC. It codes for CASSRERGSSYEQYF. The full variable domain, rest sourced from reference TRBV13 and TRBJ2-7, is AAGVIQSPRHLIKEKRETATLKCYPIPRHDTVYWYQQGPGQDPQFLISFYEKMQSDKGSIPDRFSAQQFSDYHSELNMSSLELGDSALYFCASSRERGSSYEQYFGPGTRLTVT.

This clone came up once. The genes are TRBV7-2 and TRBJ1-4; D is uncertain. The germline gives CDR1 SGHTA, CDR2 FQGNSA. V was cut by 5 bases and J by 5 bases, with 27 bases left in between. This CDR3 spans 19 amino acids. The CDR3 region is CASSRTSGGLSYTNEKLFF. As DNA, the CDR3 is TGTGCCAGCAGCCGGACGTCGGGCGGGCTTTCCTATACGAATGAAAAACTGTTTTTT.

CDR3 in amino acids: CASSSQRGIYEQYF. The CDR3 DNA reads TGTGCCAGCAGCTCCCAGCGGGGCATTTACGAGCAGTACTTC. The chain is built from TRBV13 and TRBJ2-7; 7 bases are a match to TRBD2. The germline CDR1 and CDR2 sequences are PRHDT and FYEKMQ (reference sequence). Unmatched junction bases numbered 7, after V lost 4 bases and J lost 4 bases. The CDR3 runs to 14 residues.

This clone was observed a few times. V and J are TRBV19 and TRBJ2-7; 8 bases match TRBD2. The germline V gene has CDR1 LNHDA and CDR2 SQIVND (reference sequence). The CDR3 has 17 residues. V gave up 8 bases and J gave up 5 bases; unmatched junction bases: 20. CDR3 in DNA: TGTGCCAGTGGCCCCGGGGGGGCGAGCCGTTGGGTCCACGAGCAGTACTTC. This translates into CASGPGGASRWVHEQYF.

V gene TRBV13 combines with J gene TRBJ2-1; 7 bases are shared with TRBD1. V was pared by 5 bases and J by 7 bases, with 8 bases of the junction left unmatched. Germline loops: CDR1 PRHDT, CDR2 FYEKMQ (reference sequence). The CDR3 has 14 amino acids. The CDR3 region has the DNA TGTGCCAGCAGCCCTAGGGACAGTTCAAATGAGCAGTTCTTC. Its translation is CASSPRDSSNEQFF. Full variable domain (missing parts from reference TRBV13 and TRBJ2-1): AAGVIQSPRHLIKEKRETATLKCYPIPRHDTVYWYQQGPGQDPQFLISFYEKMQSDKGSIPDRFSAQQFSDYHSELNMSSLELGDSALYFCASSPRDSSNEQFFGPGTRLTVL.

CDR3 sequence reads: CAWVRQGNEKLFF. The DNA for the CDR3 is TGTGCCTGGGTTCGACAGGGAAATGAAAAACTGTTTTTT. The chain has TRBV30 and TRBJ1-4; 7 nucleotides align to TRBD1. J was trimmed by 5 bases and V by 5 bases; bases with no gene match: 5. This CDR3 contains 13 residues. Per germline, CDR1 GTSNPN and CDR2 SVGIG (reference sequence).